Detailed here is one T cell receptor (beta chain). What it binds is unknown. This sample was taken from a study of T cells in localized non-small cell lung cancer. Findings and limits, study-wide: Of the top 100 tumor clones, median around 60 were in adjacent lung, about 30 among its top 100. The highest T cell clonality was in uninvolved adjacent lung, above tumor. Since sequencing was restricted to only one region of the tumor, intratumor heterogeneity remains a possibility.

This CDR3 is built from 10 residues. The V gene's germline CDR1 is SQVTM and CDR2 ANQGSEA. V was trimmed by 6 bases and J by 4 bases, leaving 5 bases between them. The assay was immunoSEQ multiplex PCR, and TCRdb's table has in-frame clones only and misses some. The sample holds over 45,000 clones, approximately 80% seen once. The clonotype was recovered from a man aged 40 to 75 with stage I squamous cell lung carcinoma. The genes are TRBV29-1 and TRBJ2-3; D is ambiguous. Sample: peripheral blood, taken before any cancer treatment. CDR3 residues: CSVSPDTQYF. DNA for the CDR3: TGCAGCGTGTCCCCAGATACGCAGTATTTT.